A selection of T cell receptor beta chains follows, all from one sample in a study of Graves' ophthalmopathy and Graves' hyperthyroidism. MiXCR, applied by TCRdb to the multiplex PCR reads, yields one record per CDR3 protein. The table lists approximately 1.2 million distinct CDR3 sequences, approximately 35% of them singletons. Sequencing input: peripheral blood or thyroid tissue (not recorded which). The receptor source for this set is an adult man with Graves' hyperthyroidism. The CDR3 runs from the conserved cysteine through the conserved F or W. Fields, in order: J gene, V gene, CDR3 protein.

TRBJ2-7 TRBV7-2 CASSLGFGRLAEGGQYF
TRBJ2-7 TRBV7-2 CASRDQGYEQYF
TRBJ2-7 TRBV2 CASSGTSGETYEQYF
TRBJ1-5 TRBV20-1 CSAPGQGAIQPQHF
TRBJ1-6 TRBV15 CATSRDAGGEYSPLHF
TRBJ2-5 TRBV4-1 CASSHPFSGVQETQYF
. TRBV20-1 CSAAGTSPREQFF
TRBJ1-5 TRBV10-3 CAISESIRTANQPQHF
TRBJ2-7 TRBV7-8 CASSSQGRTGPTSNHYEQYF
TRBJ2-6 TRBV20-1 CSARSEGSFSGANVLTF
TRBJ1-4 TRBV12-3/TRBV12-4 CASRKTGTNEKLFF